This TCR beta chain was documented in a study of T cells in tuberculosis. Study background: Sequenced TCRs come from CD1B-GMM tetramer-binding T cells. Study results and caveats: Classification accuracy was about 85% (AUROC 0.85 to 0.95) with the GMM-specific repertoire. Selection depended on which cryopreserved specimens were available. Active tuberculosis patients had shorter CDR3-alpha; the beta difference was nonsignificant.

As to this clone: The antigen remains undetermined.

Germline CDR1 and CDR2: MDHEN and SYDVKM. CDR3 length: 14 amino acids. J gave up 4 bases and V 7 bases, and 7 bases lay outside the gene matches. Clones were sequenced by immunoSEQ multiplex PCR, and TCRdb holds only the in-frame ones, with some missing. The sample lists around 43,000 clones, roughly 96% occurring once. The sequence was obtained from a donor aged 10 to 29 with latent tuberculosis or without tuberculosis infection. Sample: PBMCs. This chain uses TRBV28 with TRBJ1-5; 7 bases line up with TRBD1. The CDR3 spells CASNQRGRNQPQHF. The CDR3 nucleotides read TGTGCCAGCAATCAGAGGGGGCGTAATCAGCCCCAGCATTTT.